One T cell receptor (beta chain) is described in this entry. No antigen is known for it. The record has no base qualities; no much larger clone is one base away. This specimen belongs to a study of CD8 T cells in ankylosing spondylitis (dated by TCRdb to about 2017). Concerning the study at large: T cell receptor beta repertoires were profiled in healthy donors and ankylosing spondylitis patients so that disease-linked TCR variants could be found. In total, the full study cohort was made up of 100 to 140 healthy donors and 25 or so ankylosing spondylitis patients. Peripheral blood was sampled, and synovial fluid was additionally collected from ankylosing spondylitis patients.

The CDR3 numbers 19 residues from cysteine through phenylalanine. The kept DNA is CDR3 alone, 57 bases in frame from the first base. A distance of 30 bases separates the germline ends of V and J, which lose 7 bases and 5 bases respectively. CDR1 and CDR2, looked up from the germline V gene (reference sequence), are MNHEY and SMNVEV. Points the paper makes about the study in general: Some of the motif variants had been reported before in the synovial fluid and blood of reactive arthritis patients, a finding that suggests common disease-initiation mechanisms. The disease-linked clones had a CD8+ phenotype and were found at relatively low frequencies in peripheral blood. A TCR beta motif of roughly 8 highly homologous amino acid variants appeared characteristic of blood from ankylosing spondylitis patients. According to the report, matched synovial fluid samples from ankylosing spondylitis patients were significantly enriched for the disease-linked clones.

Data came from an Illumina HiSeq 2500. Quantitative 5'-RACE with molecular barcodes was used to prepare TCR beta libraries. Per the original workflow: A new computational method, built on a probabilistic model of VDJ rearrangement, was used to identify disease-linked TCR variants. In TCRdb, the public reads were trimmed at Q25 with fastp and aligned with MiXCR, with productive beta chains retained. Each CDR3 protein gets just one entry, which takes the most common genes and DNA from the rows behind it. The V and J calls were not made by the authors but by TCRdb's processing. This sample holds around 330,000 distinct CDR3 sequences; under 14% were observed only once. Of the sample, roughly 9% is held by the ten largest clones.

The receptor comes from a female donor with ankylosing spondylitis or in good health (not recorded which). The sequence joins TRBV27 to TRBJ1-5; confidence is insufficient to name the D gene. The sequencing sample was made of blood, either unsorted or a sorted T cell fraction (not recorded which). The nucleotide sequence is given as TGTGCCAGCAAGAAAATTGGCCTCCGTATGACTGGCGGGGATCAGCCCCAGCATTTT. Protein translation: CASKKIGLRMTGGDQPQHF.